This T cell receptor beta chain was observed in a study of cytomegalovirus exposure and HLA in healthy donors. Regarding the study as a whole: There were some public TCRs occurring in many donors, but most TCR sequences were rare.

The assay was immunoSEQ multiplex PCR, and TCRdb's table has in-frame clones only and misses some. The repertoire holds fewer than 400,000 clones, with just over 85% as singletons. It was the approximately 130-subject validation cohort, separate from the roughly 700-subject first cohort, to which the donors belonged. About this clone itself: Its antigen remains unidentified.

The CDR3 spans 13 residues. Germline V CDR1 and CDR2: KGHSH, LQKENI. Trimming removed 6 bases from V and 3 bases from J; junction bases left unmatched: 4. The J gene is TRBJ1-1, the V gene TRBV18; 7 bases line up with TRBD1. What was sequenced was PBMCs. This clonotype originated in a woman aged 18-30 years in good health and CMV-seronegative. In nucleotides, the CDR3 is TGTGCCAGCTCCACCGGGACAGACACTGAAGCTTTCTTT. Encoded protein: CASSTGTDTEAFF.